Following are 26 T cell receptor beta chains from one sample sequenced in a study of identical twins. Each CDR3 protein is one row after TCRdb ran MiXCR on the 5' RACE reads. This table has 1.5 million to 2 million distinct CDR3 sequences, under 35% appearing once. Sequenced material: cord blood. The receptors here all came from a newborn girl in good health.

V and J are TRBV20-1 and TRBJ2-1; 11 bases match TRBD2. Germline V gene data show CDR1 as DFQATT and CDR2 as SNEGSKA (reference sequence). Trimming took 6 bases from V and 5 from J; bases not matched to a gene: 9. The CDR3 totals 15 residues. This CDR3 reads CSADSGRAVHNEQFF. The CDR3, as DNA: TGCAGTGCCGATAGCGGGAGGGCCGTTCACAATGAGCAGTTCTTC.

The V gene is TRBV29-1, the J gene TRBJ1-5; 8 bases map to TRBD1. J lost 7 bases, V lost 6 bases, and 8 bases had no gene match. CDR3 length equals 13 residues. Germline V gene data show CDR1 as SQVTM and CDR2 as ANQGSEA. CDR3 sequence: CSVQTGVGQPQHF. Written as DNA, the CDR3 is TGCAGCGTGCAGACAGGGGTGGGGCAGCCCCAGCATTTT.

This clonotype has just a few counts. This rearrangement joins TRBV5-1 to TRBJ1-4, with 7 bases fitting TRBD1. This CDR3 spans 15 amino acids. With V trimmed by 0 bases and J by 3 bases, 2 bases remained unmatched. Germline V gene sequence: CDR1 SGHRS, CDR2 YFSETQ. The CDR3 spells CASSLAGQANEKLFF. The DNA of the CDR3 is TGCGCCAGCAGCTTGGCCGGACAGGCTAATGAAAAACTGTTTTTT.

This clonotype was seen once. The chain combines TRBV20-1 with TRBJ2-1; TRBD2 matches at 9 bases. This CDR3 comprises 13 residues. Germline V CDR1 and CDR2: DFQATT, SNEGSKA (reference sequence). V shed 3 bases and J 10 bases; nucleotides not matched to a gene: 7. The CDR3 loop reads CSARGLAPGEQFF. For the CDR3, the DNA is TGCAGTGCTAGGGGACTAGCTCCAGGCGAGCAGTTCTTC.

This clonotype came up a few times. The chain uses TRBV1 and TRBJ2-5; the table's D call of TRBD2 was not tested on the DNA. TRBV1 is listed as a pseudogene. The CDR3 consists of 15 residues. The CDR3: CTSSQVTSGEETQYF. The CDR3 DNA is TGCACCAGCAGCCAAGTTACTAGCGGAGAAGAGACCCAGTACTTC.

This rearrangement joins TRBV20-1 to TRBJ2-2, with D maybe TRBD2 (6 bases). V was pared by 5 bases and J by 5 bases, with 18 bases between. The CDR3 totals 15 residues. Germline V lookup: CDR1 DFQATT, CDR2 SNEGSKA (reference sequence). CDR3 in amino acids: CSAPTGARGTGELFF. As DNA, the CDR3 is TGCAGTGCTCCCACAGGTGCCCGGGGGACCGGGGAGCTGTTTTTT.

This clonotype was seen a handful of times. The chain couples TRBV14 to TRBJ2-3; D is ambiguous. Germline CDR1 and CDR2: SGHDN and FVKESK. V lost 1 base to trimming and J lost 7 bases, with 3 bases between them. The length of the CDR3 is 11 residues. The CDR3 sequence is CASSQANTQYF. The CDR3 nucleotides are TGTGCCAGCAGCCAAGCTAATACGCAGTATTTT. The complete variable domain, with remaining parts taken from reference TRBV14 and TRBJ2-3, reads EAGVTQFPSHSVIEKGQTVTLRCDPISGHDNLYWYRRVMGKEIKFLLHFVKESKQDESGMPNNRFLAERTGGTYSTLKVQPAELEDSGVYFCASSQANTQYFGPGTRLTVL.

This clonotype was recorded a few times. This chain connects TRBV4-2 to TRBJ2-1, with 9 positions matching TRBD2. V lost 1 base to trimming and J lost 8 bases; unmatched junction nucleotides: 12. Germline CDR1 and CDR2: LGHNA and YNFKEQ. This CDR3 region has 17 residues. CDR3 sequence: CASSQVVRTSAGYEQFF. CDR3 DNA: TGTGCCAGCAGCCAAGTGGTCCGGACTAGCGCGGGGTATGAGCAGTTCTTC.

A few counts support this clonotype. The chain couples TRBV4-1 to TRBJ2-7, with TRBD2 identical over 10 bases. This CDR3 region has 17 residues. V was pared by 1 base and J by 4 bases, with 10 bases of the junction left unmatched. The V gene's germline CDR1 is MGHRA and CDR2 YSYEKL. CDR3 DNA: TGCGCCAGCAGCCAAGGCCGGACTAGCGGCGCTGTTTACGAGCAGTACTTC. This codes for CASSQGRTSGAVYEQYF.

This clonotype was picked up a small number of times. The rearrangement links TRBV2 to TRBJ2-5; D remains ambiguous. Trimming took 4 bases from V and 3 from J, leaving 6 bases between them. In germline, CDR1 is SNHLY, CDR2 FYNNEI. The CDR3 runs to 12 residues. The CDR3 DNA follows: TGTGCCAGCAGTGGGCAGAAAGAGACCCAGTACTTC. Its translation: CASSGQKETQYF.

The chain carries TRBV24-1 and TRBJ2-1, with D possibly TRBD1 on 6 matching bases. Germline-derived CDR1 and CDR2 are KGHDR and SFDVKD. CDR3 length equals 14 residues. V was pared by 9 bases and J by 8 bases, with 19 bases between. CDR3 DNA: TGTGCCACCGGAAGATTGGGGGCCGTGGATGAGCAGTTCTTC. Its translation: CATGRLGAVDEQFF.

The rearrangement links TRBV5-1 to TRBJ1-2; maybe TRBD1 (6 bases). Deletions cut 0 bases from V and 3 bases from J, with 12 bases between. This CDR3 spans 15 amino acids. CDR1 is SGHRS, CDR2 YFSETQ, per germline. Written as DNA, the CDR3 is TGCGCCAGCAGCTTGGACAGGGTAGGGGACTATGGCTACACCTTC. Its translation: CASSLDRVGDYGYTF.

The chain carries TRBV28 and TRBJ1-5; 10 positions agree with TRBD1. Trimming took 7 bases from V and 6 from J; bases not matched to a gene: 12. The CDR3 contains 16 residues. CDR1 MDHEN and CDR2 SYDVKM come from the germline V gene. The CDR3 spells CASIRGDRGSAQPQHF. The CDR3 DNA sequence: TGTGCCAGCATTAGGGGGGACAGGGGCAGTGCTCAGCCCCAGCATTTT.

The CDR3 protein is CACAWRGVSTDTQYF. CDR3 bases: TGTGCCTGCGCATGGCGGGGGGTTAGCACAGATACGCAGTATTTT. The chain links TRBV30 to TRBJ2-3, with 8 bases aligning to TRBD2. CDR3 size: 15 residues. The germline CDR1 and CDR2 sequences are GTSNPN and SVGIG (reference sequence). V gave up 6 bases and J gave up 0 bases; unmatched junction bases: 8.

This clonotype was recorded many times. The chain carries TRBV12-3 or TRBV12-4 and TRBJ2-5; tentatively, D is TRBD2 (5 bases). The CDR3 runs to 13 residues. The ends were cut back, 6 bases at V and 5 bases at J, with 13 bases in the middle. The CDR3: CASSLPGVETQYF. The CDR3 DNA sequence: TGTGCCAGCAGCCTTCCCGGGGTGGAGACCCAGTACTTC.

Comment on this clonotype: This may arise from a read error, as a much more abundant clone is one base away. The rearrangement uses TRBV20-1 and TRBJ2-5; D gene unclear. The CDR3 is made up of 14 amino acids. CDR1 and CDR2 (germline): DFQATT, SNEGSKA (reference sequence). The V and J ends lost 2 bases and 2 bases respectively, with 12 bases between them. The CDR3 region has the DNA TGCAGTGCTAGATGGTTTCTACGGCAAGAGACCCAGTACTTC. Amino acids: CSARWFLRQETQYF.

The chain recombines TRBV7-2 with TRBJ1-5, with 7 bases matching TRBD1. The CDR3 loop spans 14 amino acids. Per the germline V gene, CDR1 is SGHTA and CDR2 is FQGNSA. Losses at the gene ends were 5 bases for V and 5 bases for J; bases not matched to a gene: 6. CDR3 nucleotides: TGTGCCAGCAGCGGGGCAGGGGGTTATCAGCCCCAGCATTTT. It codes for CASSGAGGYQPQHF.

This clonotype was found many times. The chain combines TRBV12-3 or TRBV12-4 with TRBJ1-2; D is undetermined. This CDR3 is built from 13 residues. Trimming took off 5 bases at V and 8 bases at J, with 15 bases between the two ends. CDR3 nucleotides: TGTGCCAGCAGTACCCGCCACGGTTACGGCTACACCTTC. Amino acid sequence: CASSTRHGYGYTF.

V is TRBV24-1 and J is TRBJ2-3; no firm D call. Germline V gene lookup returns CDR1 KGHDR and CDR2 SFDVKD. The germline V and J ends were trimmed by 6 bases and 5 bases, with 17 bases remaining between them. This CDR3 spans 15 amino acids. The CDR3 sequence: CATSPEADPRDTQYF. CDR3 DNA: TGTGCCACCAGTCCAGAAGCAGACCCGAGAGATACGCAGTATTTT.

This clonotype has a handful of counts. V usage is TRBV4-2 and J usage is TRBJ1-6; D remains ambiguous. V dropped 0 bases and J dropped 0 bases, with 0 bases sitting between them. The CDR3 is 14 residues long. CDR1 LGHNA and CDR2 YNFKEQ come from the germline V gene. CDR3: CASSQDSYNSPLHF. DNA of the CDR3: TGTGCCAGCAGCCAAGACTCCTATAATTCACCCCTCCACTTT.

The chain combines TRBV6-1 with TRBJ2-1; D not resolved. Germline CDR1 is MNHNS and CDR2 is SASEGT. The V end lost 4 bases, the J end lost 6 bases, and 13 bases lay between the germline ends. The CDR3 runs to 14 residues. The CDR3 DNA sequence: TGTGCCAGCAGTGGTTGGACCAAAACCAATGAGCAGTTCTTC. Its translation is CASSGWTKTNEQFF.

The genes are TRBV4-1 and TRBJ2-1; 9 positions match TRBD2. The germline CDR1 and CDR2 sequences are MGHRA and YSYEKL. V was clipped by 0 bases and J by 8 bases; unmatched bases: 5. The CDR3 totals 15 residues. CDR3: CASSQDKLAGYEQFF. The CDR3 bases are TGCGCCAGCAGCCAAGATAAACTAGCGGGCTATGAGCAGTTCTTC.

The chain uses TRBV15 and TRBJ2-1, with D hard to call. The V gene's germline CDR1 is LNHNV and CDR2 YYDKDF (reference sequence). The CDR3 is made up of 14 amino acids. V was cut by 0 bases and J by 2 bases, with 5 bases left in between. The chain's CDR3 is CATSRDRTYNEQFF. CDR3 nucleotides: TGTGCCACCAGCAGAGATAGGACCTACAATGAGCAGTTCTTC.

The chain is built from TRBV4-1 and TRBJ2-3; a possible D gene is TRBD2 (6 bases). Trimming removed 5 bases at V and 0 bases at J, with 9 bases between. The germline V gene encodes CDR1 MGHRA and CDR2 YSYEKL. The CDR3 length is 14 residues. In nucleotides, the CDR3 is TGCGCCAGCAGCAAGCGGGTTAGCACAGATACGCAGTATTTT. It specifies CASSKRVSTDTQYF.

Only a few counts were recorded for this clonotype. The chain joins TRBV6-6 to TRBJ2-1, with 8 bases aligning to TRBD2. The length of the CDR3 is 14 residues. V lost 6 bases, J lost 4 bases, and 5 bases stayed unmatched. Germline CDR1 and CDR2: MNHNY and SVGAGI (reference sequence). The CDR3 nucleotides read TGTGCCAGCAGCGGGGGGACTAGGTACAATGAGCAGTTCTTC. It translates to CASSGGTRYNEQFF.

The chain combines TRBV12-3 or TRBV12-4 with TRBJ2-5; no reliable D call. The J call may be wrong; the DNA end is better matched by TRBJ2-1. This CDR3 is built from 13 residues. CDR3 residues: CASSFGWRETQFF. The CDR3 nucleotides read TGTGCCAGCAGTTTTGGTTGGAGAGAGACCCAGTTCTTC.